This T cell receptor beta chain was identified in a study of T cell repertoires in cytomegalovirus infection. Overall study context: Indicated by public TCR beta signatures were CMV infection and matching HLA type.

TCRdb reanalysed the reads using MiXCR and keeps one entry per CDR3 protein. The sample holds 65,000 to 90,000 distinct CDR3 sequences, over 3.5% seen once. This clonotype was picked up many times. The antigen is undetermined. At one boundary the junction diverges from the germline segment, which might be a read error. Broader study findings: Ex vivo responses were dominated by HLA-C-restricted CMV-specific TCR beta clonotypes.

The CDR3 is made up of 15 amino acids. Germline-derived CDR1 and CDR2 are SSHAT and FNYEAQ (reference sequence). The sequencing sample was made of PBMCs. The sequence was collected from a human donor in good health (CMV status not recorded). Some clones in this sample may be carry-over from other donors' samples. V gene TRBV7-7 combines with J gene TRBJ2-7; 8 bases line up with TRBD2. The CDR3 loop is CASRGSGGHSYEQYF. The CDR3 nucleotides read TGTGCTAGCAGGGGAAGCGGGGGCCACTCCTACGAGCAGTACTTC. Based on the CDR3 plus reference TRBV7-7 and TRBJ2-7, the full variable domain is GAGVSQSPRYKVTKRGQDVTLRCDPISSHATLYWYQQALGQGPEFLTYFNYEAQPDKSGLPSDRFSAERPEGSISTLTIQRTEQRDSAMYRCASRGSGGHSYEQYFGPGTRLTVT.